This T cell receptor (beta chain) was sequenced for a study of control samples from healthy donors and cancer patients. Only in-frame clones appear in the TCRdb table, and some are missing; sequencing was by immunoSEQ multiplex PCR. The data hold 100,000 to 120,000 clones, with around nine tenths observed a single time. Trimming left V 3 bases short and J 0 bases short, with 12 bases between. Germline V gene data show CDR1 as LNHDA and CDR2 as SQIVND (reference sequence). This CDR3 spans 16 amino acids. The sample taken for sequencing was PBMCs. The TCR originated in a woman aged 60-75 years with lung cancer. The V and J genes are TRBV19 and TRBJ1-5; D call uncertain. The CDR3 sequence is CASSITTVHSNQPQHF. CDR3 bases: TGTGCCAGTAGTATTACGACTGTCCATAGCAATCAGCCCCAGCATTTT.